The rows below give T cell receptor beta chains drawn from one sample of a study of T cell repertoires in cytomegalovirus infection. A single record per CDR3 protein comes from TCRdb applying MiXCR to the reads. The table shows roughly 250,000 distinct CDR3 sequences, with about 20% occurring only once. Specimen: CD8+ T cells from PBMCs. The receptor set was obtained from a human donor in good health (CMV status not recorded). Some clones in this sample may be carry-over from other donors' samples. Each CDR3 is given with its conserved first and last residue. Fields, in order: clone size, V gene, D gene, J gene, CDR3 protein, CDR3 DNA. The D gene is left open where the match is weak. Rows give clone size only sometimes, using once, few, many, or a class for an expanded clone.

>many|TRBV7-2|NA|TRBJ2-1
CASSLGPSDEQFF
TGTGCCAGCAGCTTAGGGCCCAGCGATGAGCAGTTCTTC
>NA|TRBV27|TRBD1|TRBJ1-1
CASSSRTGPWGDTEAFF
TGTGCCAGCAGTTCCAGGACAGGTCCATGGGGGGACACTGAAGCTTTCTTT
>NA|TRBV10-3|NA|TRBJ2-3
CAISEFGLSDTQYF
TGTGCCATCAGTGAGTTTGGACTATCAGATACGCAGTATTTT
>few|TRBV28|NA|TRBJ1-1
CASSLFGGTLNTEAFF
TGTGCCAGCAGTTTGTTCGGGGGCACCTTGAACACTGAAGCTTTCTTT
>NA|TRBV5-5|NA|TRBJ1-6
CASSFREGNSPLHF
TGTGCCAGCAGCTTCAGGGAGGGGAATTCACCCCTCCACTTT
>few|TRBV28|NA|TRBJ1-1
CAAGRGLNTEAFF
TGTGCCGCCGGAAGGGGCTTGAACACTGAAGCTTTCTTT
>NA|TRBV2|TRBD2|TRBJ2-1
CASSGVGLAAYNEQFF
TGTGCCAGCAGTGGAGTGGGACTAGCGGCCTACAATGAGCAGTTCTTC
>many|TRBV7-9|TRBD1|TRBJ2-7
CASSERTGWNYEQYF
TGTGCCAGCAGCGAACGGACAGGATGGAACTACGAGCAGTACTTC
>few|TRBV6-1|NA|TRBJ1-2
CASNPYRASDYGYTF
TGTGCCAGCAATCCGTACAGGGCCAGTGACTATGGCTACACCTTC
>NA|TRBV28|NA|TRBJ1-1
CASTLAGLNTEAFF
TGTGCCAGCACCCTGGCGGGTTTGAACACTGAAGCTTTCTTT
>many|TRBV7-2|NA|TRBJ1-5
CASSLTGDNQPQHF
TGTGCCAGCAGCTTAACTGGGGATAACCAGCCCCAGCATTTT
>few|TRBV7-2|TRBD1|TRBJ1-2
CASSLEGQGAEGYTF
TGTGCCAGCAGCTTAGAGGGACAGGGGGCTGAAGGCTACACCTTC
>NA|TRBV9|NA|TRBJ1-6
CASSVSGDLNSPLHF
TGTGCCAGCAGCGTATCCGGGGATTTGAATTCACCCCTCCACTTT
>NA|TRBV29-1|NA|TRBJ1-1
CSVDKTNTEAFF
TGCAGCGTTGACAAGACTAACACTGAAGCTTTCTTT
>few|TRBV7-8|TRBD1|TRBJ1-1
CASSFPSDGGGADTEAFF
TGTGCCAGCAGCTTCCCCTCGGATGGAGGGGGCGCTGACACTGAAGCTTTCTTT
>many|TRBV27|TRBD1|TRBJ1-1
CASSLDRAFTEAFF
TGTGCCAGCAGTTTAGACAGGGCTTTCACTGAAGCTTTCTTT
>NA|TRBV28|NA|TRBJ2-5
CASRTGLETQYF
TGTGCCAGCCGGACGGGACTGGAGACCCAGTACTTC
>NA|TRBV5-5|NA|TRBJ2-4
CASSLVPEGGGILNIQYF
TGTGCCAGCAGCTTGGTCCCGGAGGGCGGGGGCATTTTGAACATTCAGTACTTC
>NA|TRBV28|NA|TRBJ1-1
CASSLSTGEAFF
TGTGCCAGCAGTTTGTCCACAGGGGAAGCTTTCTTT
>NA|TRBV5-4|TRBD1|TRBJ2-7
CASSHDRGGSYEQYF
TGTGCCAGCAGCCACGACAGGGGGGGGTCCTACGAGCAGTACTTC
>NA|TRBV6-2/TRBV6-3|TRBD1|TRBJ2-6
CASSVDRAGANVLTF
TGTGCCAGCAGCGTTGACAGGGCTGGGGCCAACGTCCTGACTTTC
>NA|TRBV13|TRBD1|TRBJ2-7
CASSSGQGLEQYF
TGTGCCAGCAGCTCTGGACAGGGGCTCGAGCAGTACTTC
>few|TRBV5-4|TRBD1|TRBJ1-2
CASSRPLDRENGYTF
TGTGCCAGCAGCCGGCCTCTGGACAGGGAAAATGGCTACACCTTC
>few|TRBV7-3|NA|TRBJ2-2
CASSLGSPGGELFF
TGTGCCAGCAGCTTAGGCAGTCCAGGCGGGGAGCTGTTTTTT
>many|TRBV5-6|NA|TRBJ2-3
CASSYGESRTDTQYF
TGTGCCAGCAGCTATGGAGAGAGCCGCACAGATACGCAGTATTTT
>few|TRBV20-1|TRBD1|TRBJ2-2
CSAPHRGTGELFF
TGCAGTGCCCCTCACAGGGGCACCGGGGAGCTGTTTTTT
>NA|TRBV25-1|NA|TRBJ2-2
CASSEFGLNTGELFF
TGTGCCAGCAGTGAATTTGGGCTGAACACCGGGGAGCTGTTTTTT
>NA|TRBV27|TRBD2|TRBJ2-3
CASSLRSRVRRGDNTDTQYF
TGTGCCAGCAGTTTAAGGTCCAGGGTTCGGCGGGGGGACAACACAGATACGCAGTATTTT
>NA|TRBV28|TRBD1|TRBJ1-2
CASSPITGAYYGYTF
TGTGCCAGCAGCCCAATAACAGGGGCGTACTATGGCTACACCTTC
>few|TRBV5-1|NA|TRBJ2-7
CASSLPSGISTNLYEQYF
TGCGCCAGCAGCCTGCCCTCAGGGATATCTACGAATCTATACGAGCAGTACTTC
>few|TRBV7-9|NA|TRBJ2-7
CASSDAGTPRKYF
TGTGCCAGCAGCGACGCCGGGACCCCCCGGAAGTACTTC
>few|TRBV19|NA|TRBJ1-1
CASSTGLNSEAFF
TGTGCCAGTAGCACAGGGCTGAATTCTGAAGCTTTCTTT
>NA|TRBV7-9|NA|TRBJ2-7
CASSPDMGSYEQYF
TGTGCCAGCAGCCCGGACATGGGATCCTACGAGCAGTACTTC
>few|TRBV19|NA|TRBJ2-1
CASSKLKADEQFF
TGTGCCAGTAGCAAACTCAAAGCGGATGAGCAGTTCTTC
>few|TRBV6-2/TRBV6-3|TRBD2|TRBJ2-7
CASSYSMDERGGRYEQYF
TGTGCCAGCAGTTACTCGATGGACGAGCGGGGGGGCCGCTACGAGCAGTACTTC
>few|TRBV14|NA|TRBJ2-7
CASSLAGSLSEQYF
TGTGCCAGCAGCCTCGCGGGGTCTCTCTCCGAGCAGTACTTC
>few|TRBV6-5|NA|TRBJ1-1
CASSYPGALNTEAFF
TGTGCCAGCAGTTACCCGGGTGCACTGAACACTGAAGCTTTCTTT
>NA|TRBV7-9|NA|TRBJ2-7
CASSSRGSYEQYF
TGTGCCAGCAGCTCTCGGGGAAGCTACGAGCAGTACTTC
>few|TRBV19|NA|TRBJ1-1
CASTIGTLNTEAFF
TGTGCCAGTACCATAGGGACACTGAACACTGAAGCTTTCTTT
>few|TRBV6-5|NA|TRBJ2-1
CASTPGVDYNEQFF
TGTGCCAGCACCCCGGGGGTCGATTACAATGAGCAGTTCTTC
>few|TRBV20-1|TRBD1|TRBJ2-7
CSARDVRGPLEQYF
TGCAGTGCTAGAGATGTCAGGGGGCCCCTCGAGCAGTACTTC
>NA|TRBV4-1|NA|TRBJ1-1
CASSPRTPSTEAFF
TGCGCCAGCAGCCCACGGACGCCGAGCACTGAAGCTTTCTTT
>many|TRBV7-2|NA|TRBJ2-1
CASSARAVTLYNEQFF
TGTGCCAGCAGCGCCCGGGCAGTCACTCTTTACAATGAGCAGTTCTTC
>many|TRBV7-3|NA|TRBJ2-3
CASSRYTGLTDTQYF
TGTGCCAGCAGTCGTTACACCGGGCTCACAGATACGCAGTATTTT
>few|TRBV28|NA|TRBJ1-4
CASTGGAGDEKLFF
TGTGCCAGCACCGGAGGGGCGGGGGATGAAAAACTGTTTTTT
>few|TRBV18|TRBD1|TRBJ1-6
CASSYSPGTGGSSPLHF
TGTGCCAGCTCCTACTCACCCGGGACAGGGGGAAGTTCACCCCTCCACTTT
>NA|TRBV4-3|NA|TRBJ2-7
CASSSIGGEQYF
TGCGCCAGCAGCTCAATTGGGGGGGAGCAGTACTTC
>NA|TRBV20-1|TRBD2|TRBJ2-3
CSARDPTSGGTDTQYF
TGCAGTGCTAGAGATCCTACTAGCGGGGGCACAGATACGCAGTATTTT
>NA|TRBV2|TRBD1|TRBJ1-4
CASSGGYQGAVF
TGTGCCAGCAGTGGAGGCTACCAGGGGGCGGTTTTT
>NA|TRBV7-9|NA|TRBJ2-7
CASSPYLAGWVDEQYF
TGTGCCAGCAGCCCCTACTTGGCAGGGTGGGTCGACGAGCAGTACTTC
>many|TRBV7-9|NA|TRBJ1-1
CASGRPENTEAFF
TGTGCCAGCGGGAGACCGGAGAACACTGAAGCTTTCTTT
>many|TRBV6-4|NA|TRBJ1-2
CASSDGQNIDGYTF
TGTGCCAGCAGTGACGGACAGAACATCGATGGCTACACCTTC
>many|TRBV10-3|TRBD1|TRBJ2-5
CAISEDRGLKETQYF
TGTGCCATCAGTGAGGACAGGGGGCTCAAGGAGACCCAGTACTTC
>NA|TRBV12-3/TRBV12-4|NA|TRBJ2-3
CASSIRGSTDTQYF
TGTGCCAGCAGTATACGGGGGAGCACAGATACGCAGTATTTT
>few|TRBV28|NA|TRBJ1-2
CASSLRGREGYTF
TGTGCCAGCAGTTTAAGGGGCAGGGAGGGCTACACCTTC